The clone carrying this TCR beta chain has more than one count but fewer than ten. Patients got ipilimumab 1 mg/kg beginning 14 to 28 days post-transplant. The data are from a study of ipilimumab plus nivolumab after autologous stem cell transplantation. On the study more broadly: Typical patient got roughly 5 ipilimumab doses and roughly 8 nivolumab doses (median).

The germline gives CDR1 SGHTS, CDR2 YDEGEE. The V gene end was trimmed by 7 bases and the J gene end by 6 bases; junction bases not matched to a gene: 8. The CDR3 runs 15 residues. The repertoire was sequenced with immunoSEQ multiplex PCR; TCRdb's copy has only in-frame clones and lacks some. The sample lists 77,000 or so clones; over 80% were seen once. The sequences come from PBMCs, collected in a trial of ipilimumab plus nivolumab as post-transplant consolidation. The clonotype was recovered from a male donor with diffuse large B-cell lymphoma. The chain couples TRBV5-8 to TRBJ2-1; TRBD1 matches 12 bases. CDR3 in amino acids: CASCTGTGGFNEQFF. CDR3 DNA sequence: TGTGCCAGCTGTACCGGGACAGGGGGCTTCAATGAGCAGTTCTTC.